This TCR beta chain was identified during a study of breast tumors, draining lymph nodes, adjacent tissues. The V gene lost 1 base and the J gene lost 8 bases, with 17 bases spanning the gap. The CDR3 is 15 residues long. Germline V CDR1 and CDR2: SGHTA, FQGNSA. Breast cancer patients provided tissue from their axillary draining lymph nodes. TCRdb reprocessed the multiplex PCR reads via MiXCR and lists one record per CDR3 protein. Counted here are approximately 150,000 distinct CDR3 sequences, around a third occurring once; the ten biggest clones make up 3% to 4.5%. General study findings and limits: The data were judged consistent with most tumor T cells coming from lymph node and expanding in tumor.

Many counts were recorded for this clonotype. The antigen is undetermined. Sequenced: axillary lymph node tissue. The clonotype was recovered from a female donor with breast cancer. Some clones in this sample may be carry-over from other donors' samples. The chain combines TRBV7-2 with TRBJ1-2, with D possibly TRBD1 on 6 matching bases. In DNA form, the CDR3 reads TGTGCCAGCAGCTTAGGAGTCGGTGAGGGGGGCGGCTACACCTTC. Translating gives CASSLGVGEGGGYTF.